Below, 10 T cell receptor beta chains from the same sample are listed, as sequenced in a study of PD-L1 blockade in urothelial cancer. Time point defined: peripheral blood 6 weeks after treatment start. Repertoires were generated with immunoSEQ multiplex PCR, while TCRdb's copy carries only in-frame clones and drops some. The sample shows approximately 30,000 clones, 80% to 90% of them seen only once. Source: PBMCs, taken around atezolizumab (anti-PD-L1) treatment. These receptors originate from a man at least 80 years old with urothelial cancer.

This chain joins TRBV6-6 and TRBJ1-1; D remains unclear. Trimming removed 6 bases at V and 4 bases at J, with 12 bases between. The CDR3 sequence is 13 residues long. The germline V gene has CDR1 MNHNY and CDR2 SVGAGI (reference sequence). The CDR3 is CASRAEGPTEAFF. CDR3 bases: TGTGCCAGCAGGGCCGAGGGCCCCACTGAAGCTTTCTTT.

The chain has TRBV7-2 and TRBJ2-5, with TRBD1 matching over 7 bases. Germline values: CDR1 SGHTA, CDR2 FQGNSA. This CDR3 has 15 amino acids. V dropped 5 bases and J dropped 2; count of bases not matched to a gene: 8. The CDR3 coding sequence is TGTGCCAGCAGCCGGGACAGCTCGGCTCAAGAGACCCAGTACTTC. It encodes CASSRDSSAQETQYF.

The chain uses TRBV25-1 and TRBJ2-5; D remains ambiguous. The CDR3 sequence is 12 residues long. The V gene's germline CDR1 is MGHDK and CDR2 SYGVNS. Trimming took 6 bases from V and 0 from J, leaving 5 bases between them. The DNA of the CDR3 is TGTGCCAGCAGACTAAACCAAGAGACCCAGTACTTC. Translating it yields CASRLNQETQYF.

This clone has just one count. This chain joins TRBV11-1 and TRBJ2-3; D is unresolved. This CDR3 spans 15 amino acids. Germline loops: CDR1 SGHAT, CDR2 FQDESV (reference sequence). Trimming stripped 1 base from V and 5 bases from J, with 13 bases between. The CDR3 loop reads CASSLVPYGRDTQYF. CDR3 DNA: TGTGCCAGCAGCTTAGTCCCCTATGGTCGAGATACGCAGTATTTT.

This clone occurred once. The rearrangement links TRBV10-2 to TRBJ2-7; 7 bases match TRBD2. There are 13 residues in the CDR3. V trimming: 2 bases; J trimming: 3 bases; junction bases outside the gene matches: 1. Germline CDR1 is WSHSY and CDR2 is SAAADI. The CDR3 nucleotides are TGCGCCAGCAGTGAGGGCGGGGGCTACGAGCAGTACTTC. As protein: CASSEGGGYEQYF.

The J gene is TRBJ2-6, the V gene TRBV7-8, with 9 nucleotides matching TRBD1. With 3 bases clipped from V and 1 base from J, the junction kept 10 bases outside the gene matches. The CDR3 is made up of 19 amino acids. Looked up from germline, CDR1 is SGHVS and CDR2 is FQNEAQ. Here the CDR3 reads CASSFSRDRELSGANVLTF. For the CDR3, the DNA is TGTGCCAGCAGCTTCTCCCGGGACAGGGAATTATCTGGGGCCAACGTCCTGACTTTC.

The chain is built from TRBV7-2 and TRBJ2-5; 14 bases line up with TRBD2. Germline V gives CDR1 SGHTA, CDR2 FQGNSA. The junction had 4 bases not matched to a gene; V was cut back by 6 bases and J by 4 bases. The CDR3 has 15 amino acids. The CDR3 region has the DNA TGTGCCAGCAGGAGACTAGCGGGAGGGCCAGAGACCCAGTACTTC. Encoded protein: CASRRLAGGPETQYF.

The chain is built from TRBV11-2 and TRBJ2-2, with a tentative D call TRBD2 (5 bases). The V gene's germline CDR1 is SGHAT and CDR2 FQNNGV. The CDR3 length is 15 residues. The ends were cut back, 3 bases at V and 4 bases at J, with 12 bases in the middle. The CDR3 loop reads CASSLRGFSTGELFF. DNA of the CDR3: TGTGCCAGCAGCTTGAGAGGGTTCAGCACCGGGGAGCTGTTTTTT.

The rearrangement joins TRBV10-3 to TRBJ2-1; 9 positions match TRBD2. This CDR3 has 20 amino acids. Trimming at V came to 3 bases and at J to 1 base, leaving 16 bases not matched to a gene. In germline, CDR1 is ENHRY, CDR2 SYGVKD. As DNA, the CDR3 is TGTGCCATCAGTGACCCGGGGGGGGGTAGCGGGAGTATATCCTACAATGAGCAGTTCTTC. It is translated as CAISDPGGGSGSISYNEQFF.

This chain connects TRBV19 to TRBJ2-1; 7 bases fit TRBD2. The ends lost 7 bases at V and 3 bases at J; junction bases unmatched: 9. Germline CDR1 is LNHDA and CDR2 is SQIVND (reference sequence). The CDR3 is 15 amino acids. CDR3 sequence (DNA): TGTGCCAGTACCAACGACGGGGGGATCTACAATGAGCAGTTCTTC. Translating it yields CASTNDGGIYNEQFF.